A selection of T cell receptor beta chains follows, all from one sample in a study of blood T cell repertoires in COVID-19. Sequencing used immunoSEQ multiplex PCR; TCRdb keeps in-frame clones, though not all of them. The repertoire holds 65,000 to 90,000 clones, with around 89% as singletons. The sequencing input was peripheral blood. Receptors originate from a man aged 45-65 years with acute or convalescent COVID-19. Both conserved end residues are part of each CDR3. The order of the fields is clone size, J gene, V gene, D gene, CDR3 DNA, CDR3 protein. The D gene is left open where the match is weak. The size field is filled for only some rows; it gives once, few, many or a size class.

- TRBJ1-5 TRBV19 - TGTGCCAGTAACCCCAGGGCAAGCAATCAGCCCCAGCATTTT CASNPRASNQPQHF
few TRBJ1-5 TRBV12-1 - TGTGCCAGCAGCTTAATTAACCGACAGGAAGGCAATCAGCCCCAGCATTTT CASSLINRQEGNQPQHF
- TRBJ1-2 TRBV4-1 TRBD1 TGCGCCAGCAGCCAAGATTCCCAGGGGGCGCACATCTATGGCTACACCTTC CASSQDSQGAHIYGYTF
- TRBJ1-2 TRBV5-1 TRBD1 TGCGCCAGCAGCTTGGGGGACAGGGAGTATGGCTACACCTTC CASSLGDREYGYTF
- TRBJ1-2 TRBV7-9 TRBD1 TGTGCCAGCAGCTTAGGAGACCAGGGGGAGAATGGCTACACCTTC CASSLGDQGENGYTF
- TRBJ1-5 TRBV19 TRBD1 TGTGCCAGTAGTACCCAACAGGGGGCGAGCAATCAGCCCCAGCATTTT CASSTQQGASNQPQHF
- TRBJ1-3 TRBV28 - TGTGCCAGCCAGGGTACGAGGCGTGGAAACACCATATATTTT CASQGTRRGNTIYF
- TRBJ1-3 TRBV25-1 - TGTGCCAGCATGACAGATCAGAGCAATGTTCCTGGAAACACCATATATTTT CASMTDQSNVPGNTIYF
- TRBJ1-6 TRBV6-1 - TGTGCCAGCAGTGAAGTTGGCGGGAATAATTCACCCCTCCACTTT CASSEVGGNNSPLHF
- TRBJ1-1 TRBV10-2 TRBD1 TGCGCCAGCAAATTCCCCGATTCGGGACAGCCAGCTTTCTTT CASKFPDSGQPAFF
once TRBJ2-5 TRBV6-5 TRBD1 TGTGCCAGCAGAGGACAGGGGGTCCAAGAGACCCAGTACTTC CASRGQGVQETQYF
- TRBJ1-3 TRBV2 - TGTGCCAGCAGTGAAGAAAGGGGCTCTGGAAACACCATATATTTT CASSEERGSGNTIYF
few TRBJ1-1 TRBV28 TRBD1 TGTGCCAGCAGTTTCGACAGGGACTGGAGCCCTGAAGCTTTCTTT CASSFDRDWSPEAFF
- TRBJ2-1 TRBV7-6 - TGTGCCAGCAGCTTAGGCAGCACTAGCTCCAATGAGCAGTTCTTC CASSLGSTSSNEQFF
- TRBJ1-1 TRBV19 - TGTGCCAGTCGAAGCTTCGGGGGGTTCACTGAAGCTTTCTTT CASRSFGGFTEAFF
- TRBJ2-4 TRBV7-9 TRBD2 TGTGCCAGCAGCTTCGGGGAGAGGGTAGCGGGGAGTGGTAAAAACATTCAGTACTTC CASSFGERVAGSGKNIQYF
- TRBJ2-7 TRBV28 - TGTGCCAGCAGGAGGTGGTACGAGCAGTACTTC CASRRWYEQYF
- TRBJ1-2 TRBV12-5 TRBD1 TGTGCTAGTGGTTTGGAGACAGGGCTTTATGGCTACACCTTC CASGLETGLYGYTF
- TRBJ2-2 TRBV6-1 - TGTGCCAGCAGTGAAGCTAGGGGGACCGGGGAGCTGTTTTTT CASSEARGTGELFF
- TRBJ1-1 TRBV18 - TGTGCCAGCTCACCACTCGCAGGGTACACTGAAGCTTTCTTT CASSPLAGYTEAFF